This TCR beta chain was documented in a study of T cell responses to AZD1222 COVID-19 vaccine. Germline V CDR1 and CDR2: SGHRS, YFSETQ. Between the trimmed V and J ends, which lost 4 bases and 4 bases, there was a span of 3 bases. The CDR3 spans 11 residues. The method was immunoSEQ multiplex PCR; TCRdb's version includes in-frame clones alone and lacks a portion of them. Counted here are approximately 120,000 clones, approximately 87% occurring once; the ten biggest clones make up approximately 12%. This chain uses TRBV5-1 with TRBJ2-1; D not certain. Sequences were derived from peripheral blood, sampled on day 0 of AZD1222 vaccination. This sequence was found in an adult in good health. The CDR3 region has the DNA TGCGCCAGCAGCCTTTACAATGAGCAGTTCTTC. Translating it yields CASSLYNEQFF.